This TCR beta chain was retrieved from a study of T cell responses to AZD1222 COVID-19 vaccine. Generated by immunoSEQ multiplex PCR, the TCRdb table keeps only in-frame clones and is missing some. The profile shows tens of thousands of clones, about 80% of them singletons. Broader study findings: White British ancestry dominated among donors, who included more females, and clonal diversity was possibly underestimated.

With respect to this clone: What it binds is not known.

The sample was peripheral blood, taken 28 days after the second AZD1222 dose. This sequence originates from an adult who received the AZD1222 COVID-19 vaccine.

Here the CDR3 DNA reads TGTGCCAGCAGTTTGGGGTTGGGGGGGCGGAGAACTGAAGCTTTCTTT. It encodes CASSLGLGGRRTEAFF. The chain combines TRBV28 with TRBJ1-1; TRBD1 might be the D (6 bases). The CDR3 runs 16 residues. V dropped 3 bases and J dropped 5 bases, with 19 bases sitting between them. CDR1 is MDHEN and CDR2 is SYDVKM in the germline V gene.